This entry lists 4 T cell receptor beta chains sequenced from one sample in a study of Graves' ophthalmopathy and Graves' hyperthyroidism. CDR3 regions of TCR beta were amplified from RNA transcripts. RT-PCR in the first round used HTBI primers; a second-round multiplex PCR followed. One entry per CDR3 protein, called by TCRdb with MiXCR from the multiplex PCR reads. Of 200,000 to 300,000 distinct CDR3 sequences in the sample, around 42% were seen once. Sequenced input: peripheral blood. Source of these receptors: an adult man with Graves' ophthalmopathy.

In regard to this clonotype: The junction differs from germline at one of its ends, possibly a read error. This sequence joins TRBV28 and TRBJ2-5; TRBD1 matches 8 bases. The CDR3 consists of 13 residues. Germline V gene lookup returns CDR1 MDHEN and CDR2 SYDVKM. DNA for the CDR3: TGTGCCAGCAGTTTGGGTGGGACAGGTATAGCGGACTTC. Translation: CASSLGGTGIADF.

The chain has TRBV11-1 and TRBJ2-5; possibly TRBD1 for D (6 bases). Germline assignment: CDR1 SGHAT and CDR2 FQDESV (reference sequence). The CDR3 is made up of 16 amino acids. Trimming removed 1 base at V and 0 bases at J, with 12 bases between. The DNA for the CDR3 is TGTGCCAGCAGCTTAGGGGGAACAGGGAACCAAGAGACCCAGTACTTC. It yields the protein CASSLGGTGNQETQYF.

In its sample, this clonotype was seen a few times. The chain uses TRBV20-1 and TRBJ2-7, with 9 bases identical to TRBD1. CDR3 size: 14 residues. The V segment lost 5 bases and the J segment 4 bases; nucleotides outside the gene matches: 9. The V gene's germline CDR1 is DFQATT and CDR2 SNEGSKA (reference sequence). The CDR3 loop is CSAPPGQGRYEQYF. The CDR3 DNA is TGCAGTGCTCCCCCTGGACAGGGGAGATACGAGCAGTACTTC.

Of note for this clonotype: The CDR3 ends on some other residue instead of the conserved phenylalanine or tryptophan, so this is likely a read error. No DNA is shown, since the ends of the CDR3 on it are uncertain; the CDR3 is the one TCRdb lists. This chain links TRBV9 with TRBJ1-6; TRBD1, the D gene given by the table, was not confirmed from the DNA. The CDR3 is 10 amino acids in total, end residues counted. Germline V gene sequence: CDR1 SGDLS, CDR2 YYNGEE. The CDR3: CASSTDSQNS.